This T cell receptor (beta chain) was recorded in a study of T cell repertoires in aging, cancer and after chemotherapy. Across the whole study: Patients with glioblastoma brain tumors were sampled before and after temozolomide-based therapy.

The template was genomic DNA from peripheral blood, not RNA. Looked up from germline, CDR1 is KGHDR and CDR2 is SFDVKD. The V end lost 3 bases, the J end lost 0 bases, and 5 bases lay between the germline ends. CDR3 length: 14 amino acids. Multiplex touch-down PCR with TRB-A/B primers amplified rearranged V-D-J TRB sequences. TCRdb reprocessed the multiplex PCR reads via MiXCR and lists one record per CDR3 protein. Here the sample spans roughly 5,600 distinct CDR3 sequences, about a quarter being singletons. Sequencing was performed on blood. V is TRBV24-1 and J is TRBJ1-3; D not resolved. The TCR comes from a human donor with a solid tumor. The CDR3 loop is CATSDESSGNTIYF. As DNA, the CDR3 is TGTGCCACCAGTGATGAGAGCTCTGGAAACACCATATATTTT.